The clone carrying this T cell receptor (beta chain) was detected ten times or more. Germline loops: CDR1 GTSNPN, CDR2 SVGIG (reference sequence). CDR3 length equals 14 residues. The V end was cut by 0 bases, the J end by 2 bases, with 11 bases between. The data were taken from a study of molecular identifiers for immune sequencing clone quantification. Each CDR3 protein gets one entry after TCRdb re-called the PCR reads with MiXCR. The sample shows some 650,000 distinct CDR3 sequences, less than 20% of them seen only once. This rearrangement joins TRBV30 to TRBJ2-7, with D possibly matching TRBD2 (5 bases). Input material: naive CD8+ T cells from blood, with Jurkat cell RNA spiked in. As for subset: FACS-sorted CD8+CD4-CCR7+CD45RA+ naive T cells. The receptor was derived from a human donor in good health. Some libraries in this study had Jurkat cell RNA spiked in. CDR3 DNA: TGTGCCTGGAGTGTACCGGGGAATCCCTACGAGCAGTACTTC. This translates into CAWSVPGNPYEQYF.